Here is one T cell receptor beta chain with its context. These data are taken from a study of blood T cell repertoires in COVID-19. Germline V CDR1 and CDR2: SGHRS, YFSETQ. The CDR3 covers 15 residues. V was pared by 4 bases and J by 4 bases, with 5 bases of the junction left unmatched. The table came from immunoSEQ multiplex PCR; TCRdb's copy has only in-frame clones and leaves some out. The data show more than 300,000 clones, more than 90% seen once. The rearrangement links TRBV5-1 to TRBJ2-3; 11 nucleotides align to TRBD2. Input material: PBMCs or T cells enriched from blood (not recorded which). The receptor comes from a woman in her twenties or thirties who had been exposed to COVID-19. Written as DNA, the CDR3 is TGCGCCAGCAGCCCTGGGACTAGCGGCCCAGATACGCAGTATTTT. Translation: CASSPGTSGPDTQYF.